The clone carrying this T cell receptor beta chain was seen a few times. This sample was taken from a study of early T cells in non-severe SARS-CoV-2 infection. Across the study: The authors sequenced bulk RNA from unsorted whole blood, leaving chains unpaired.

The germline CDR1 and CDR2 sequences are DFQATT and SNEGSKA (reference sequence). V was cut by 3 bases and J by 3 bases, with 8 bases left in between. CDR3 length equals 12 residues. As part of library construction, unique molecular identifiers were attached to individual cDNA molecules. TCRdb called the 5' RACE reads again in MiXCR, with one record for every CDR3 protein. The table includes about 61,000 distinct CDR3 sequences, about a tenth detected once. The genes are TRBV20-1 and TRBJ2-5, with D possibly matching TRBD2 (5 bases). Material for sequencing was whole blood. The clonotype comes from an adult who was a healthcare worker with PCR-confirmed SARS-CoV-2 infection or an uninfected control (not recorded which). The CDR3 region is CSASSGKETQYF. CDR3 DNA: TGCAGTGCTAGTTCGGGAAAAGAGACCCAGTACTTC.